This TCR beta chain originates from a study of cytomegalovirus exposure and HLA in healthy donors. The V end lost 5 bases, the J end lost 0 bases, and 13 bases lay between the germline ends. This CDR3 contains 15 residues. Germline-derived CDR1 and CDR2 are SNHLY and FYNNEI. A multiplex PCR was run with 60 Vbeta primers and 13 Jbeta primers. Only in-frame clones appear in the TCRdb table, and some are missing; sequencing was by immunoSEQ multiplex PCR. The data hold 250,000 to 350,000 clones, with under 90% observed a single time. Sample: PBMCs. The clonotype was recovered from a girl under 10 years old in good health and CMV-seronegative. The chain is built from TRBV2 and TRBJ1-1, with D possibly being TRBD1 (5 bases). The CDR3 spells CASSRHRNMNTEAFF. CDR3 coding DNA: TGTGCCAGCAGTCGGCACAGGAACATGAACACTGAAGCTTTCTTT.